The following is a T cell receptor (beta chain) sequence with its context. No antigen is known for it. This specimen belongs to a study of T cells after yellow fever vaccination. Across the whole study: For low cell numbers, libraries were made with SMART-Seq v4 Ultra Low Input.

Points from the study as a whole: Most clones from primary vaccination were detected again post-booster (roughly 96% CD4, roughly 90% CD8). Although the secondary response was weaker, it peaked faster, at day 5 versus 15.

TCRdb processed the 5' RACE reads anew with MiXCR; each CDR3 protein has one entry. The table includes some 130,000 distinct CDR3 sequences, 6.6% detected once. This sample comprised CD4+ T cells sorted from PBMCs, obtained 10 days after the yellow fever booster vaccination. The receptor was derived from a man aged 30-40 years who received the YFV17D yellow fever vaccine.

CDR3 sequence reads: CASSVRGDWSGGTQYF. In nucleotides, the CDR3 is TGTGCCAGCAGCGTGCGGGGGGACTGGAGCGGCGGGACCCAGTACTTC. The J gene is TRBJ2-5, the V gene TRBV9; 8 nucleotides match TRBD2. With V trimmed by 2 bases and J by 7 bases, 13 bases remained unmatched. This CDR3 region has 16 residues. Per germline, CDR1 SGDLS and CDR2 YYNGEE.